The 31 T cell receptor beta chains reported below all come from one sample, sequenced in a study of T cell repertoires in cytomegalovirus infection. TCRdb analysed the reads with MiXCR anew, one entry per CDR3 protein. The repertoire has about 150,000 distinct CDR3 sequences, about a quarter of them found once; the top ten carry about a tenth. Input material: PBMCs. These receptors were collected from a human donor in good health (CMV status not recorded). Some clones in this sample may be carry-over from other donors' samples.

This clonotype was observed a few times. The CDR3 sequence is CSARDGGNTQYF. The DNA for the CDR3 is TGCAGTGCTAGAGACGGAGGGAATACGCAGTATTTT. The chain is built from TRBV20-1 and TRBJ2-3, with a possible D match to TRBD2 (6 bases). Germline assignment: CDR1 DFQATT and CDR2 SNEGSKA (reference sequence). V lost 0 bases, J lost 7 bases, and 8 bases lay in between. CDR3 length equals 12 residues.

The V and J genes are TRBV2 and TRBJ2-3; TRBD1 aligns across 9 bases. Germline CDR1 is SNHLY and CDR2 is FYNNEI. This CDR3 is built from 16 residues. V lost 8 bases to trimming and J lost 0 bases; unmatched junction nucleotides: 9. The CDR3 loop reads CASVRDRVGSTDTQYF. CDR3 DNA: TGTGCCAGCGTTCGGGACAGGGTGGGCAGCACAGATACGCAGTATTTT.

The chain joins TRBV27 to TRBJ2-1; TRBD2 agrees at 7 bases. V trimming: 6 bases; J trimming: 3 bases; junction bases outside the gene matches: 5. The CDR3 runs to 14 residues. Germline V gene data show CDR1 as MNHEY and CDR2 as SMNVEV (reference sequence). The CDR3: CASRREWVYNEQFF. The CDR3 nucleotides are TGTGCCAGCAGGCGGGAGTGGGTCTACAATGAGCAGTTCTTC.

This clonotype was counted at least ten times. The chain is built from TRBV7-3 and TRBJ2-5; D perhaps matches TRBD2 (5 bases). CDR1 is SGHTA, CDR2 FQGTGA, per germline. V gave up 1 base and J gave up 0 bases, with 12 bases separating them. This CDR3 is 16 amino acids long. CDR3 residues: CASSLKGPSNQETQYF. The CDR3 DNA is TGTGCCAGCAGCTTAAAAGGGCCTAGCAACCAAGAGACCCAGTACTTC. Looking up the rest from reference TRBV7-3 and TRBJ2-5 gives the full variable domain: GAGVSQTPSNKVTEKGKYVELRCDPISGHTALYWYRQSLGQGPEFLIYFQGTGAADDSGLPNDRFFAVRPEGSVSTLKIQRTERGDSAVYLCASSLKGPSNQETQYFGPGTRLLVL.

This clonotype was counted only a few times. The chain has TRBV7-4 and TRBJ2-3; TRBD2 agrees at 10 bases. The CDR3 length is 18 residues. The junction had 9 bases not matched to a gene; V was cut back by 0 bases and J by 3 bases. CDR1 and CDR2 from the germline V gene are SGHVT and SQSDAQ. The CDR3 DNA reads TGTGCCAGCAGCTTAGCGCCCGCTAGCGGGGGAGATACAGATACGCAGTATTTT. Translation gives CASSLAPASGGDTDTQYF.

This clonotype was recorded at least ten times. The V gene is TRBV28, the J gene TRBJ1-5, with D possibly TRBD1 on 5 matching bases. The CDR3 loop spans 14 amino acids. V lost 8 bases and J 0 bases, leaving 11 bases between the germline ends. In germline, CDR1 is MDHEN, CDR2 SYDVKM. Here the CDR3 DNA reads TGTGCCAGCGGCGATCAGGGTAGCAATCAGCCCCAGCATTTT. Translated: CASGDQGSNQPQHF.

This clonotype was counted at least ten times. The chain recombines TRBV7-2 with TRBJ2-1; the match to TRBD2 covers 8 bases. This CDR3 is built from 17 residues. Trimming removed 7 bases from V and 4 bases from J; junction bases left unmatched: 15. CDR1 SGHTA and CDR2 FQGNSA come from the germline V gene. CDR3 loop: CASTPRVGAGGYNEQFF. The CDR3 bases are TGTGCCAGCACCCCCCGTGTGGGGGCGGGGGGTTACAATGAGCAGTTCTTC. The complete variable domain, with remaining parts taken from reference TRBV7-2 and TRBJ2-1, reads GAGVSQSPSNKVTEKGKDVELRCDPISGHTALYWYRQSLGQGLEFLIYFQGNSAPDKSGLPSDRFSAERTGGSVSTLTIQRTQQEDSAVYLCASTPRVGAGGYNEQFFGPGTRLTVL.

V gene TRBV7-6 combines with J gene TRBJ2-1; the match to TRBD2 covers 10 bases. This CDR3 is built from 19 residues. Losses at the gene ends were 3 bases for V and 4 bases for J; bases not matched to a gene: 15. Germline lookup yields CDR1 SGHVS and CDR2 FNYEAQ. DNA of the CDR3: TGTGCCAGCAGCTTGCCTTCGAGCGGGAGGGCCAGGGGATACAATGAGCAGTTCTTC. Translating it yields CASSLPSSGRARGYNEQFF.

The chain links TRBV20-1 to TRBJ2-7; 7 bases agree with TRBD2. V was pared by 2 bases and J by 3 bases, with 7 bases of the junction left unmatched. The V gene's germline CDR1 is DFQATT and CDR2 SNEGSKA (reference sequence). The CDR3 is made up of 14 amino acids. CDR3 residues: CSARNLAVIYEQYF. As DNA, the CDR3 is TGCAGTGCTAGAAATCTAGCGGTTATCTACGAGCAGTACTTC.

V and J are TRBV19 and TRBJ2-3, with a tentative D call TRBD2 (5 bases). The germline V and J ends were trimmed by 5 bases and 0 bases, with 15 bases remaining between them. CDR3 length: 16 amino acids. The germline CDR1 and CDR2 sequences are LNHDA and SQIVND (reference sequence). Here the CDR3 reads CASSRLSGISTDTQYF. The CDR3 nucleotides read TGTGCCAGTAGTCGGCTCTCGGGGATAAGCACAGATACGCAGTATTTT. The variable domain in full, completed from reference TRBV19 and TRBJ2-3, reads DGGITQSPKYLFRKEGQNVTLSCEQNLNHDAMYWYRQDPGQGLRLIYYSQIVNDFQKGDIAEGYSVSREKKESFPLTVTSAQKNPTAFYLCASSRLSGISTDTQYFGPGTRLTVL.

This clonotype was detected only a few times. The J gene is TRBJ2-7, the V gene TRBV18; 14 nucleotides agree with TRBD2. CDR1 KGHSH and CDR2 LQKENI come from the germline V gene. This CDR3 spans 19 amino acids. The V gene end was trimmed by 6 bases and the J gene end by 2 bases; junction bases not matched to a gene: 15. CDR3 in amino acids: CASSQSRLAGGQYPYEQYF. CDR3 DNA sequence: TGTGCCAGCTCGCAATCTCGACTAGCGGGAGGGCAATATCCCTACGAGCAGTACTTC.

This clonotype has more than one count but fewer than ten. This rearrangement joins TRBV18 to TRBJ2-7; TRBD2 might be the D (5 bases). Germline V lookup: CDR1 KGHSH, CDR2 LQKENI. The CDR3 extends over 14 amino acids. V lost 3 bases and J 3 bases, leaving 12 bases between the germline ends. Written as DNA, the CDR3 is TGTGCCAGCTCACCCGAGGGATGGGGCTACGAGCAGTACTTC. Translating gives CASSPEGWGYEQYF.

J is TRBJ2-5 and V is TRBV29-1; D unclear. The CDR3 is 10 amino acids. Germline CDR1 reads SQVTM; CDR2 reads ANQGSEA. Trimming took 5 bases from V and 5 from J, leaving 6 bases between them. The CDR3 coding sequence is TGCAGCGTTTCTTTCGAGACCCAGTACTTC. It yields the protein CSVSFETQYF.

This chain joins TRBV12-3 or TRBV12-4 and TRBJ1-1, with D possibly being TRBD1 (5 bases). CDR3 length: 11 residues. Trimming pared 4 bases from V and 11 bases from J, leaving 11 bases between. The CDR3 here is CASSSGRLAFF. The CDR3 nucleotides are TGTGCCAGCAGTTCGGGACGGCTCGCTTTCTTT.

Points on this clonotype: One end of the junction varies from germline; a read error may be responsible. The chain recombines TRBV11-2 with TRBJ2-7, with D possibly TRBD1 on 5 matching bases. From germline, CDR1 is SGHAT and CDR2 FQNNGV. This CDR3 region has 15 residues. CDR3 loop: CASSSDSWSSYERYF. For the CDR3, the DNA is TGTGCCAGCAGCTCAGACAGTTGGAGCTCCTACGAGCGGTACTTC.

A single count supports this clonotype. The rearrangement uses TRBV28 and TRBJ1-4; TRBD1 aligns across 7 bases. The CDR3 covers 14 residues. V lost 3 bases to trimming and J lost 3 bases; unmatched junction nucleotides: 1. Germline CDR1 MDHEN, CDR2 SYDVKM. The DNA for the CDR3 is TGTGCCAGCAGTTTCAGGGGGGCTAATGAAAAACTGTTTTTT. It encodes CASSFRGANEKLFF.

This clonotype came up a few times. The genes are TRBV6-1 and TRBJ2-7; 8 bases fit TRBD1. In germline, CDR1 is MNHNS, CDR2 SASEGT. V lost 2 bases to trimming and J lost 4 bases; unmatched junction nucleotides: 7. The CDR3 has 15 residues. CDR3 bases: TGTGCCAGCAGTGAAACAGGGGGTGCGTATTACGAGCAGTACTTC. It encodes CASSETGGAYYEQYF.

The V gene is TRBV18, the J gene TRBJ2-1; no clear D. Deletions cut 3 bases from V and 6 bases from J, with 9 bases between. Per the germline V gene, CDR1 is KGHSH and CDR2 is LQKENI. The CDR3 loop spans 13 amino acids. The CDR3 region has the DNA TGTGCCAGCTCACCGGCTAGACTCAATGAGCAGTTCTTC. It yields the protein CASSPARLNEQFF.

This clonotype was found once. This chain links TRBV12-3 or TRBV12-4 with TRBJ2-1; D may match TRBD1 or TRBD2 (5 bases each). V lost 7 bases, J lost 5 bases, and 12 bases lay in between. The CDR3 covers 13 residues. The CDR3 sequence: CASTRDGHNEQFF. In DNA, the CDR3 is TGTGCCAGCACCAGGGACGGGCACAATGAGCAGTTCTTC.

V usage is TRBV14 and J usage is TRBJ2-3; 9 bases agree with TRBD2. This CDR3 has 18 residues. The germline gives CDR1 SGHDN, CDR2 FVKESK. V gave up 0 bases and J gave up 6 bases; unmatched junction bases: 13. The CDR3 DNA sequence: TGTGCCAGCAGCCAAGATAGGAGCGGGGGGCCTAGCTCGGATACGCAGTATTTT. Amino acids: CASSQDRSGGPSSDTQYF.

The gene calls are TRBV6-1 and TRBJ1-3; maybe TRBD1 (5 bases). Trimming pared 6 bases from V and 0 bases from J, leaving 12 bases between. There are 15 residues in the CDR3. CDR1 and CDR2 (germline): MNHNS, SASEGT. In DNA form, the CDR3 reads TGTGCCAGCAGGACCGGGACGGTCTCTGGAAACACCATATATTTT. Encoded protein: CASRTGTVSGNTIYF.

The V call is TRBV6-5, the J call TRBJ1-4, with TRBD1 identical over 7 bases. V was clipped by 10 bases and J by 2 bases; unmatched bases: 10. Germline-derived CDR1 and CDR2 are MNHEY and SVGAGI. The CDR3 has 15 amino acids. CDR3 nucleotides: TGTGCCACGGCCTGGGAGGGGGCCACTAATGAAAAACTGTTTTTT. It specifies CATAWEGATNEKLFF.

This clonotype rates as medium-sized. CDR3 sequence: CASSRTGTGVNEQYF. CDR3 DNA: TGTGCCAGCAGCCGGACCGGGACAGGGGTTAACGAGCAGTACTTC. The chain combines TRBV7-6 with TRBJ2-7; 10 bases fit TRBD1. After removal of 5 bases from V and 5 bases from J, the junction contained 9 bases not matched to a gene. The CDR3 has 15 amino acids. Germline-derived CDR1 and CDR2 are SGHVS and FNYEAQ.

This rearrangement joins TRBV9 to TRBJ2-3; the D gene is possibly TRBD2 (5 bases). Trimming cost V 4 bases and J 1 base, with 7 bases left between them. There are 13 residues in the CDR3. The V gene's germline CDR1 is SGDLS and CDR2 YYNGEE. The CDR3 DNA sequence: TGTGCCAGCAGCCAGAGGGGCACAGATACGCAGTATTTT. This gives the protein CASSQRGTDTQYF.

This clonotype was seen many times. The chain uses TRBV5-5 and TRBJ2-1; 7 positions match TRBD1. Per germline, CDR1 SGHKS and CDR2 YYEKEE (reference sequence). This CDR3 has 16 residues. With V trimmed by 2 bases and J by 4 bases, 9 bases remained unmatched. Here the CDR3 reads CASSLEGAPVYNEQFF. CDR3 nucleotides: TGTGCCAGCAGCTTAGAGGGGGCTCCGGTATACAATGAGCAGTTCTTC.

The chain joins TRBV28 to TRBJ1-1, with TRBD1 as a possible D gene (6 bases). This CDR3 comprises 16 residues. The germline CDR1 and CDR2 sequences are MDHEN and SYDVKM. Between the trimmed V and J ends, which lost 6 bases and 1 base, there was a span of 18 bases. The CDR3 here is CASSTPRGQWNTEAFF. The CDR3 DNA reads TGTGCCAGCAGCACGCCCAGGGGTCAATGGAACACTGAAGCTTTCTTT.

The chain employs TRBV11-1 and TRBJ2-3; D perhaps matches TRBD1 (5 bases). CDR3 length equals 16 residues. Trimming stripped 5 bases from V and 1 base from J, with 16 bases between. The V gene's germline CDR1 is SGHAT and CDR2 FQDESV (reference sequence). The CDR3 DNA is TGTGCCAGCAGCGAACTACAGGTCCCCGGCACAGATACGCAGTATTTT. It translates to CASSELQVPGTDTQYF.

The table lists this clonotype with many counts. The chain couples TRBV11-2 to TRBJ1-5; TRBD1 matches at 8 bases. The germline V gene has CDR1 SGHAT and CDR2 FQNNGV. The CDR3 totals 15 residues. J was trimmed by 2 bases and V by 5 bases; bases with no gene match: 5. DNA for the CDR3: TGTGCCAGCAGCGTAGGGACAGGCGGCAATCAGCCCCAGCATTTT. This gives the protein CASSVGTGGNQPQHF. Full variable domain (remainder filled in from reference TRBV11-2 and TRBJ1-5): EAGVAQSPRYKIIEKRQSVAFWCNPISGHATLYWYQQILGQGPKLLIQFQNNGVVDDSQLPKDRFSAERLKGVDSTLKIQPAKLEDSAVYLCASSVGTGGNQPQHFGDGTRLSIL.

The chain is built from TRBV6-5 and TRBJ1-3, with 9 positions matching TRBD1. CDR1 is MNHEY, CDR2 SVGAGI, per germline. The CDR3 contains 15 residues. V was clipped by 4 bases and J by 2 bases; unmatched bases: 3. CDR3: CASSWGQGAGNTIYF. CDR3 nucleotides: TGTGCCAGCAGTTGGGGACAGGGAGCTGGAAACACCATATATTTT.

Points on this clonotype: One end of the junction is discordant with germline, which a read error may explain. This chain uses TRBV15 with TRBJ2-2; maybe TRBD1 (7 bases). This CDR3 region has 16 residues. Germline CDR1 and CDR2: LNHNV and YYDKDF (reference sequence). The DNA of the CDR3 is TGTGCCACCAGCCGAAATCTCAGACAGGGCGGCGGGGAGCTGTATTTT. It codes for CATSRNLRQGGGELYF.

The chain couples TRBV5-4 to TRBJ2-1; perhaps TRBD2 as D (7 bases). Germline CDR1 reads SGHNT; CDR2 reads YYREEE (reference sequence). CDR3 length equals 16 residues. V was shortened by 4 bases and J by 0 bases, with 14 bases between the two germline ends. The CDR3 spells CASSPGGLSSYNEQFF. CDR3 in DNA: TGTGCCAGCAGCCCCGGGGGGCTGTCCTCCTACAATGAGCAGTTCTTC.